The 31 T cell receptor beta chains below all came from one sample that was sequenced in a study of T cell responses to AZD1222 COVID-19 vaccine. Profiling relied on immunoSEQ multiplex PCR, and the TCRdb table lists in-frame clones only, not all of them. The sample holds around 100,000 clones, 90% seen once. This sample comprised peripheral blood, obtained on day 0 of AZD1222 vaccination. The receptors shown here come from an adult in good health.

V gene TRBV28 combines with J gene TRBJ1-5; TRBD1 matches 7 bases. Losses at the gene ends were 6 bases for V and 6 bases for J; bases not matched to a gene: 17. CDR1 and CDR2 from the germline V gene are MDHEN and SYDVKM. The CDR3 is 17 residues long. The CDR3 nucleotides are TGTGCCAGCAGCCTTTCCACCGGGACAGAATGGGGTCAGCCCCAGCATTTT. Its translation: CASSLSTGTEWGQPQHF.

The rearrangement joins TRBV2 to TRBJ1-4; a possible D gene is TRBD1 (5 bases). In germline, CDR1 is SNHLY, CDR2 FYNNEI. V lost 11 bases and J 11 bases, leaving 15 bases between the germline ends. The CDR3 sequence is 11 residues long. CDR3 sequence reads: CASRGETKLFF. Written as DNA, the CDR3 is TGTGCCTCACGGGGGGAAACTAAACTGTTTTTT.

About this clone: One end of the junction varies from germline; a read error may be responsible. The rearrangement uses TRBV4-2 and TRBJ1-3; D unresolved. CDR3 length: 14 amino acids. The germline gives CDR1 LGHNA, CDR2 YNFKEQ. CDR3 nucleotide sequence: TGTGCCAGCAGCCAAGATAGAGGAGGCAGCCTTATGGATTTT. Translated, it gives CASSQDRGGSLMDF.

The CDR3 loop is CASSYRGGRRSNQPQHF. DNA of the CDR3: TGTGCCAGCAGTTATCGCGGGGGGCGCAGGAGCAATCAGCCCCAGCATTTT. This rearrangement joins TRBV27 to TRBJ1-5; D perhaps matches TRBD1 (6 bases). V shed 4 bases and J shed 1 base, with 17 bases lying between them. Germline V gene sequence: CDR1 MNHEY, CDR2 SMNVEV (reference sequence). This CDR3 has 17 residues.

This chain joins TRBV12-3 or TRBV12-4 and TRBJ2-7, with a possible D match to TRBD1 (5 bases). The CDR3 loop spans 13 amino acids. V lost 3 bases and J 1 base, leaving 7 bases between the germline ends. The CDR3 coding sequence is TGTGCCAGCAGTTTGTCAGGGTCCTACGAGCAGTACTTC. Protein: CASSLSGSYEQYF.

The chain uses TRBV12-3 or TRBV12-4 and TRBJ1-2; D gene unclear. Deletions cut 3 bases from V and 5 bases from J, with 7 bases between. There are 12 residues in the CDR3. CDR3: CASSFGEYGYTF. Written as DNA, the CDR3 is TGTGCCAGCAGTTTCGGAGAGTATGGCTACACCTTC.

The chain links TRBV14 to TRBJ1-2; no definite D call. The V end lost 0 bases, the J end lost 8 bases, and 13 bases lay between the germline ends. Germline values: CDR1 SGHDN, CDR2 FVKESK. CDR3 size: 14 residues. Here the CDR3 reads CASSQDHAGLGYTF. The DNA for the CDR3 is TGTGCCAGCAGCCAAGATCACGCGGGTTTGGGCTACACCTTC.

This sequence joins TRBV5-1 and TRBJ2-2; tentative D call: TRBD2 (6 bases). Germline V gene lookup returns CDR1 SGHRS and CDR2 YFSETQ. V lost 1 base and J 7 bases, leaving 11 bases between the germline ends. The CDR3 is 14 amino acids. CDR3 bases: TGCGCCAGCAGCTTGTGGCAGGGAGGCGGGGAGCTGTTTTTT. Protein: CASSLWQGGGELFF.

The chain recombines TRBV7-6 with TRBJ1-3, with no clear D. The germline gives CDR1 SGHVS, CDR2 FNYEAQ. V lost 7 bases and J lost 3, with 13 bases in between. The length of the CDR3 is 14 residues. CDR3 sequence (DNA): TGTGCCAGCACCGCGACACCCGGTGGAAACACCATATATTTT. Its protein is CASTATPGGNTIYF.

The chain recombines TRBV6-5 with TRBJ2-7; 9 positions agree with TRBD2. The CDR3 is 15 amino acids. With V trimmed by 0 bases and J by 4 bases, 4 bases remained unmatched. Germline V lookup: CDR1 MNHEY, CDR2 SVGAGI. CDR3 protein: CASSYSRTSGYEQYF. CDR3 bases: TGTGCCAGCAGTTACTCGCGCACTAGCGGGTACGAGCAGTACTTC.

V and J are TRBV7-9 and TRBJ1-6, with D unresolved. Germline V CDR1 and CDR2: SEHNR, FQNEAQ (reference sequence). V was clipped by 5 bases and J by 8 bases, with 10 bases between them. There are 13 residues in the CDR3. CDR3 loop: CASSSGMDSPLHF. The DNA of the CDR3 is TGTGCCAGCAGCAGTGGAATGGATTCACCCCTCCACTTT.

This chain joins TRBV7-2 and TRBJ1-2; a possible D gene is TRBD1 (5 bases). From germline, CDR1 is SGHTA and CDR2 FQGNSA. The CDR3 length is 15 residues. V lost 5 bases and J 3 bases, leaving 16 bases between the germline ends. The CDR3 reads CASSVDPGTDYGYTF. The CDR3 coding sequence is TGTGCCAGCAGCGTAGATCCCGGGACTGACTATGGCTACACCTTC.

This chain links TRBV6-2 or TRBV6-3 with TRBJ2-2; either TRBD1 or TRBD2 may supply D (6 bases each). Germline assignment: CDR1 MNHEY and CDR2 SVGEGT. The CDR3 is 14 residues long. V gave up 4 bases and J gave up 6 bases, with 12 bases separating them. CDR3 nucleotides: TGTGCCAGCAGTTGGGCAGGGGAGGCCGGGGAGCTGTTTTTT. Amino acid sequence: CASSWAGEAGELFF.

This chain connects TRBV4-1 to TRBJ2-7, with 10 bases fitting TRBD1. After removal of 5 bases from V and 2 bases from J, the junction contained 3 bases not matched to a gene. CDR1 MGHRA and CDR2 YSYEKL come from the germline V gene. CDR3 length: 14 amino acids. The CDR3: CASSTGTGAYEQYF. CDR3 in DNA: TGCGCCAGCAGCACCGGGACAGGGGCCTACGAGCAGTACTTC.

The V and J genes are TRBV3-1 (or the pseudogene TRBV3-2) and TRBJ2-1; TRBD2 might be the D (5 bases). The length of the CDR3 is 12 residues. Germline V gives CDR1 LGHDT, CDR2 YNNKEL (reference sequence). Trimming shortened V by 1 base and J by 13 bases, and 11 bases separated the two germline ends. This CDR3 is CASSQGAGVQFF. In nucleotides, the CDR3 is TGTGCCAGCAGCCAAGGTGCCGGGGTTCAGTTCTTC.

The chain couples TRBV30 to TRBJ2-7; D possibly corresponds to TRBD2 (5 bases). V was shortened by 2 bases and J by 3 bases, with 11 bases between the two germline ends. Germline V gene sequence: CDR1 GTSNPN, CDR2 SVGIG (reference sequence). The CDR3 is 13 amino acids. The CDR3 protein is CAWSRGRIYEQYF. The CDR3 DNA follows: TGTGCCTGGAGTCGAGGGCGGATCTACGAGCAGTACTTC.

The rearrangement uses TRBV10-2 and TRBJ1-3, with 7 bases that match TRBD1. The CDR3 contains 14 residues. Looked up from germline, CDR1 is WSHSY and CDR2 is SAAADI. V lost 6 bases to trimming and J lost 4 bases; unmatched junction nucleotides: 6. The CDR3 DNA follows: TGCGCCAGCAGACAGGGGTTAGTCGGAAACACCATATATTTT. Translation gives CASRQGLVGNTIYF.

CDR3 in DNA: TGCGCCAGCAGCCAAGGGCAGCAAGAGACCCAGTACTTC. Its translation is CASSQGQQETQYF. The V gene is TRBV4-3, the J gene TRBJ2-5; unclear D gene. The germline V gene has CDR1 LGHNA and CDR2 YSLEER. The CDR3 covers 13 residues. Trimming cost V 1 base and J 2 bases, with 5 bases left between them.

V and J are TRBV4-2 and TRBJ2-1, with 7 bases lining up with TRBD1. V shed 5 bases, J shed 2 bases, and the junction held 6 bases outside the gene matches. The CDR3 length is 15 residues. The germline gives CDR1 LGHNA, CDR2 YNFKEQ. DNA of the CDR3: TGTGCCAGCAGCGAAGGGGGCTACGCCTACAATGAGCAGTTCTTC. It yields the protein CASSEGGYAYNEQFF.

The J gene is TRBJ1-5, the V gene TRBV28, with unresolved D. The CDR3 totals 16 residues. CDR1 is MDHEN, CDR2 SYDVKM, per germline. V dropped 6 bases and J dropped 4 bases, with 19 bases sitting between them. CDR3 sequence (DNA): TGTGCCAGCAGCTATTCAAGTCGCTCCGGGAATCAGCCCCAGCATTTT. Its translation: CASSYSSRSGNQPQHF.

This rearrangement joins TRBV27 to TRBJ1-4; a possible D gene is TRBD1 (5 bases). This CDR3 contains 14 residues. V lost 2 bases and J lost 8, with 12 bases in between. Germline CDR1 MNHEY, CDR2 SMNVEV (reference sequence). CDR3 nucleotide sequence: TGTGCCAGCAGTTTAGGGCAGGGAAGAGAAAAACTGTTTTTT. It encodes CASSLGQGREKLFF.

J is TRBJ2-1 and V is TRBV19, with D possibly being TRBD2 (6 bases). The V end lost 6 bases, the J end lost 7 bases, and 22 bases lay between the germline ends. Per the germline V gene, CDR1 is LNHDA and CDR2 is SQIVND (reference sequence). The CDR3 contains 16 residues. The CDR3 reads CASRLGHAAAGNEQFF. The CDR3 region has the DNA TGTGCCAGTAGACTCGGGCACGCAGCGGCGGGGAATGAGCAGTTCTTC.

This chain uses TRBV2 with TRBJ2-1, with D perhaps matching TRBD1 or TRBD2 (6 bases each). With 8 bases removed from V and 10 bases from J, the gap between germline ends came to 18 bases. This CDR3 region has 13 residues. Germline values: CDR1 SNHLY, CDR2 FYNNEI. The CDR3 DNA reads TGTGCCAGCGGCGGGACAACTACAGGGGAGCAGTTCTTC. Protein sequence: CASGGTTTGEQFF.

The V gene is TRBV18, the J gene TRBJ2-3; perhaps TRBD2 as D (5 bases). Germline V gene lookup returns CDR1 KGHSH and CDR2 LQKENI. V lost 4 bases to trimming and J lost 5 bases, with 16 bases between them. This CDR3 has 15 amino acids. The CDR3: CASSRDGQRRDTQYF. The CDR3, as DNA: TGTGCCAGCTCACGTGACGGCCAGCGGAGAGATACGCAGTATTTT.

The rearrangement links TRBV7-9 to TRBJ2-5; D might be TRBD1 or TRBD2, each matching 5 bases. CDR1 is SEHNR, CDR2 FQNEAQ, per germline (reference sequence). The CDR3 is 14 residues long. V gave up 1 base and J gave up 2 bases, with 8 bases separating them. The CDR3 sequence is CASSLVGAQETQYF. The CDR3 DNA is TGTGCCAGCAGCTTAGTCGGGGCGCAAGAGACCCAGTACTTC.

The V call is TRBV5-4, the J call TRBJ2-3; 8 bases agree with TRBD2. The ends lost 3 bases at V and 4 bases at J; junction bases unmatched: 4. In germline, CDR1 is SGHNT, CDR2 YYREEE (reference sequence). The CDR3 is 14 residues long. CDR3: CASSSGGEPDTQYF. CDR3 coding DNA: TGTGCCAGCAGCTCGGGAGGGGAGCCAGATACGCAGTATTTT.

The chain uses TRBV19 and TRBJ2-1; 8 bases align to TRBD1. V trimming: 4 bases; J trimming: 8 bases; junction bases outside the gene matches: 10. This CDR3 region has 15 residues. Germline V gives CDR1 LNHDA, CDR2 SQIVND (reference sequence). CDR3 sequence: CASSTTGQGLDEQFF. CDR3 sequence (DNA): TGTGCCAGTAGTACGACCGGACAGGGACTCGATGAGCAGTTCTTC.

This rearrangement joins TRBV5-1 to TRBJ1-1; D is unclear. CDR3 length: 14 amino acids. V shed 4 bases and J shed 3 bases, with 13 bases lying between them. The germline CDR1 and CDR2 sequences are SGHRS and YFSETQ. The CDR3 DNA is TGCGCCAGCAGCACGAGGGTTCAAGACACTGAAGCTTTCTTT. This encodes CASSTRVQDTEAFF. Together with reference TRBV5-1 and TRBJ1-1, the CDR3 gives the full variable domain: KAGVTQTPRYLIKTRGQQVTLSCSPISGHRSVSWYQQTPGQGLQFLFEYFSETQRNKGNFPGRFSGRQFSNSRSEMNVSTLELGDSALYLCASSTRVQDTEAFFGQGTRLTVV.

V gene TRBV25-1 combines with J gene TRBJ2-1, with 10 bases matching TRBD2. This CDR3 region has 16 residues. The germline gives CDR1 MGHDK, CDR2 SYGVNS. V lost 2 bases and J lost 4; bases outside the gene matches: 5. The CDR3 DNA follows: TGTGCCAGCAGTGAAGGGGATAGCGGGGGGTACAATGAGCAGTTCTTC. It is translated as CASSEGDSGGYNEQFF.

This clone was counted only a few times. The chain is built from TRBV18 and TRBJ2-1, with D possibly being TRBD1 (6 bases). Trimming stripped 3 bases from V and 6 bases from J, with 18 bases between. This CDR3 is built from 16 residues. Germline V gene sequence: CDR1 KGHSH, CDR2 LQKENI. CDR3 sequence: CASSPLTGGWFNEQFF. CDR3 DNA sequence: TGTGCCAGCTCACCGCTGACAGGTGGATGGTTCAATGAGCAGTTCTTC.

The genes are TRBV7-7 and TRBJ1-1, with D tentatively TRBD1 (6 bases). The germline V and J ends were trimmed by 5 bases and 3 bases, with 19 bases remaining between them. Per germline, CDR1 SSHAT and CDR2 FNYEAQ (reference sequence). This CDR3 has 16 amino acids. CDR3 residues: CASSTQRGGRDTEAFF. The CDR3 DNA reads TGTGCCAGCAGCACCCAGCGAGGGGGGAGGGACACTGAAGCTTTCTTT.